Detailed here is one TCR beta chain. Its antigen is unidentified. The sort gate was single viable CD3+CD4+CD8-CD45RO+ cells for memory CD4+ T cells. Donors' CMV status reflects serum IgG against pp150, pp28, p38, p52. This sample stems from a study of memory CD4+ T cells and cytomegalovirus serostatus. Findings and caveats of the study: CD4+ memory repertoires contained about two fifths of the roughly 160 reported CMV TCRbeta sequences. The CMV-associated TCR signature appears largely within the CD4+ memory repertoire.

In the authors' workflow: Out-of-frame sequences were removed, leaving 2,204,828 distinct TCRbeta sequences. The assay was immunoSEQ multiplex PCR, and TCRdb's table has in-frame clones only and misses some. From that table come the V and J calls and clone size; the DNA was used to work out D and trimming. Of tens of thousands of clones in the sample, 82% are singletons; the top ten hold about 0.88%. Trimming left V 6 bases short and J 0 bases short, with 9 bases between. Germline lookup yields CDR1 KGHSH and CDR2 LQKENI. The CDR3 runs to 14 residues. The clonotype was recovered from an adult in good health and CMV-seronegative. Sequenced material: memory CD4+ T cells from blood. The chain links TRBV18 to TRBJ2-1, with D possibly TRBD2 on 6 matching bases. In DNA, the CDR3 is TGTGCCAGCTCGAGCGGGCCCTCCTACAATGAGCAGTTCTTC. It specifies CASSSGPSYNEQFF.